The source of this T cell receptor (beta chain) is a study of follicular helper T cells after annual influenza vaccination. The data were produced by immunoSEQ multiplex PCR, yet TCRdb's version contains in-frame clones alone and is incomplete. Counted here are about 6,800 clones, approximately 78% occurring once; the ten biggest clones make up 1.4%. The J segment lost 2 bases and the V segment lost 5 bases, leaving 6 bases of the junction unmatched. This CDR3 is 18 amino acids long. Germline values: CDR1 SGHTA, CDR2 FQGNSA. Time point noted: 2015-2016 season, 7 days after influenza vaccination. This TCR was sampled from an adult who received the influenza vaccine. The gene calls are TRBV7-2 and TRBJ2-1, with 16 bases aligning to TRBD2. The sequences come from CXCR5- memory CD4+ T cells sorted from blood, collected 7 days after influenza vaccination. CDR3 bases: TGTGCCAGCAGCGTCACCGGGACTAGCGGGGGGGCCTACAATGAGCAGTTCTTC. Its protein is CASSVTGTSGGAYNEQFF.